This T cell receptor (beta chain) was sequenced during a study of cytomegalovirus exposure and HLA in healthy donors. Regarding the study as a whole: In a later analysis, donors in an Asian-associated ancestry cluster reportedly had fewer N-insertions in productive TCRs than the cohort mean.

Concerning this clone: The antigen is not known.

V dropped 5 bases and J dropped 0; count of bases not matched to a gene: 12. Germline V gene data show CDR1 as SGHVS and CDR2 as FNYEAQ. The CDR3 is 18 amino acids. The PCR used 60 Vbeta and 13 Jbeta primers. Here immunoSEQ multiplex PCR was the method, and the copy in TCRdb shows in-frame clones only, minus some. The sample holds around 220,000 clones, 75% seen once. Sequenced: PBMCs. This rearrangement joins TRBV7-6 to TRBJ2-3; 9 positions agree with TRBD2. This TCR was sampled from a woman younger than 45 in good health and CMV-seronegative. CDR3 region: CASSPTPFTSGSTDTQYF. The CDR3 DNA is TGTGCCAGCAGCCCAACCCCATTTACTAGCGGGAGCACAGATACGCAGTATTTT.